Following are 32 T cell receptor beta chains from one sample sequenced in a study of blood T cell repertoires in COVID-19. This table comes from immunoSEQ multiplex PCR, and its TCRdb copy is limited to in-frame clones, with some not included. The sample holds about 35,000 clones, about 87% seen once. Sequencing was carried out using peripheral blood. Every receptor here comes from a man aged 80 or over with active COVID-19.

This rearrangement joins TRBV20-1 to TRBJ2-3, with D perhaps TRBD2 (5 bases). Trimming shortened V by 3 bases and J by 2 bases, and 15 bases separated the two germline ends. CDR1 is DFQATT and CDR2 is SNEGSKA in the germline V gene (reference sequence). The CDR3 runs to 15 residues. In DNA, the CDR3 is TGCAGTGCTAGTTTTCCTTACGGGAACACAGATACGCAGTATTTT. Protein product: CSASFPYGNTDTQYF.

J is TRBJ2-7 and V is TRBV10-3, with 9 bases that match TRBD2. This CDR3 has 14 residues. V dropped 2 bases and J dropped 9; count of bases not matched to a gene: 8. Germline values: CDR1 ENHRY, CDR2 SYGVKD. CDR3 sequence: CAISEPRAGGRQYF. CDR3 coding DNA: TGTGCCATCAGTGAGCCGAGAGCGGGAGGTAGGCAGTACTTC.

The V call is TRBV6-5, the J call TRBJ2-5; TRBD2 is a possible D gene (5 bases). The CDR3 is 14 amino acids. Trimming cost V 8 bases and J 2 bases, with 15 bases left between them. Germline V CDR1 and CDR2: MNHEY, SVGAGI. The chain's CDR3 is CASGVGVGQETQYF. In DNA form, the CDR3 reads TGTGCCAGCGGGGTGGGAGTCGGGCAAGAGACCCAGTACTTC.

This chain joins TRBV6-6 and TRBJ2-5; D remains unclear. CDR3 length: 11 amino acids. CDR1 is MNHNY and CDR2 is SVGAGI in the germline V gene (reference sequence). Between the trimmed V and J ends, which lost 4 bases and 10 bases, there was a span of 10 bases. This CDR3 is CASSSSPSQYF. The CDR3 bases are TGTGCCAGCAGTTCCTCTCCTAGCCAGTACTTC.

The chain has TRBV13 and TRBJ2-3; TRBD2 matches at 13 bases. V gave up 5 bases and J gave up 6 bases; unmatched junction bases: 20. The germline CDR1 and CDR2 sequences are PRHDT and FYEKMQ (reference sequence). The CDR3 covers 20 residues. CDR3 sequence: CASSPPLTSGRAYEFDTQYF. The DNA of the CDR3 is TGTGCCAGCAGCCCCCCCTTAACTAGCGGGAGGGCCTATGAATTTGATACGCAGTATTTT.

The chain has TRBV6-5 and TRBJ2-3; 10 positions match TRBD2. Germline assignment: CDR1 MNHEY and CDR2 SVGAGI. The CDR3 runs to 15 residues. V was clipped by 5 bases and J by 4 bases; unmatched bases: 6. CDR3 region: CASSRWGLAPDTQYF. The CDR3 nucleotides read TGTGCCAGCAGTAGATGGGGACTAGCGCCAGATACGCAGTATTTT.

This chain connects TRBV24-1 to TRBJ2-3, with D hard to call. The CDR3 covers 16 residues. With 4 bases removed from V and 0 bases from J, the gap between germline ends came to 13 bases. Germline CDR1 reads KGHDR; CDR2 reads SFDVKD. CDR3: CATSDSQRLSTDTQYF. CDR3 nucleotide sequence: TGTGCCACCAGTGACAGTCAGCGCCTCAGCACAGATACGCAGTATTTT.

The chain links TRBV30 to TRBJ1-6, with D possibly matching TRBD1 (5 bases). V was clipped by 8 bases and J by 8 bases, with 13 bases between them. The CDR3 loop spans 12 amino acids. Looked up from germline, CDR1 is GTSNPN and CDR2 is SVGIG (reference sequence). Here the CDR3 reads CALGGRDSPLHF. CDR3 DNA sequence: TGTGCCCTCGGGGGTAGGGATTCACCCCTCCACTTT.

The J gene is TRBJ1-6, the V gene TRBV2, with TRBD1 matching over 10 bases. Germline trimming cut 6 bases from V and 0 bases from J; bases unmatched to any gene: 2. The length of the CDR3 is 16 residues. Germline CDR1 SNHLY, CDR2 FYNNEI. Here the CDR3 DNA reads TGTGCCAGCAGGGGACAGGGGAGCTCCTATAATTCACCCCTCCACTTT. This encodes CASRGQGSSYNSPLHF.

This sequence joins TRBV27 and TRBJ2-2; a possible D gene is TRBD1 (5 bases). Germline CDR1 reads MNHEY; CDR2 reads SMNVEV (reference sequence). V was shortened by 6 bases and J by 2 bases, with 19 bases between the two germline ends. CDR3 size: 17 residues. Here the CDR3 DNA reads TGTGCCAGCAGATTTAGGGGCGTAAGTGGAAACACCGGGGAGCTGTTTTTT. It specifies CASRFRGVSGNTGELFF.

In its sample, this clone was seen once. The V gene is TRBV27, the J gene TRBJ2-5, with 10 bases fitting TRBD1. Unmatched junction bases numbered 5, after V lost 6 bases and J lost 4 bases. Germline values: CDR1 MNHEY, CDR2 SMNVEV (reference sequence). This CDR3 region has 14 residues. The CDR3 sequence: CASSRQGARETQYF. As DNA, the CDR3 is TGTGCCAGCAGCAGACAGGGGGCGAGAGAGACCCAGTACTTC.

This chain joins TRBV7-9 and TRBJ1-2; D is unclear. V lost 0 bases and J 2 bases, leaving 10 bases between the germline ends. Germline V gene lookup returns CDR1 SEHNR and CDR2 FQNEAQ (reference sequence). This CDR3 contains 15 residues. Here the CDR3 reads CASSLARRLNYGYTF. Here the CDR3 DNA reads TGTGCCAGCAGCTTAGCGCGCAGGTTAAACTATGGCTACACCTTC. Full variable domain (missing parts from reference TRBV7-9 and TRBJ1-2): DTGVSQNPRHKITKRGQNVTFRCDPISEHNRLYWYRQTLGQGPEFLTYFQNEAQLEKSRLLSDRFSAERPKGSFSTLEIQRTEQGDSAMYLCASSLARRLNYGYTFGSGTRLTVV.

This clone was picked up one time. V usage is TRBV5-1 and J usage is TRBJ1-2; tentatively, D is TRBD1 (5 bases). V was pared by 0 bases and J by 4 bases, with 7 bases between. The germline gives CDR1 SGHRS, CDR2 YFSETQ. The CDR3 length is 13 residues. The CDR3 region is CASSLDRSYGYTF. The DNA for the CDR3 is TGCGCCAGCAGCTTGGACAGGTCCTATGGCTACACCTTC. Supplemented by reference TRBV5-1 and TRBJ1-2, the full variable domain reads KAGVTQTPRYLIKTRGQQVTLSCSPISGHRSVSWYQQTPGQGLQFLFEYFSETQRNKGNFPGRFSGRQFSNSRSEMNVSTLELGDSALYLCASSLDRSYGYTFGSGTRLTVV.

The chain carries TRBV12-3 or TRBV12-4 and TRBJ2-7; a weak D match, TRBD2 (7 bases). The CDR3 totals 12 residues. Trimming removed 7 bases at V and 11 bases at J, with 18 bases between. The CDR3 sequence is CASNGGGRVKYF. CDR3 nucleotide sequence: TGTGCCAGCAATGGGGGCGGGAGAGTGAAGTACTTC.

This clone was counted a single time. The chain is built from TRBV23-1 and TRBJ2-4, with 7 bases identical to TRBD2. TRBV23-1 is assigned to the ORF class and has an uncertain function. With 3 bases clipped from V and 0 bases from J, the junction kept 20 bases outside the gene matches. CDR3 length: 21 amino acids. CDR3 sequence (DNA): TGCGCCAGCAGTCAGCGGTCGGGGCGGGGGACTCCCCCTGTAGCCAAAAACATTCAGTACTTC. Protein: CASSQRSGRGTPPVAKNIQYF.

V gene TRBV6-1 combines with J gene TRBJ1-5, with 8 bases that match TRBD1. CDR3 length equals 13 residues. Losses at the gene ends were 3 bases for V and 7 bases for J; bases not matched to a gene: 2. Germline loops: CDR1 MNHNS, CDR2 SASEGT. CDR3 in amino acids: CASSDPGGQPQHF. CDR3 nucleotide sequence: TGTGCCAGCAGTGATCCAGGGGGCCAGCCCCAGCATTTT.

The chain carries TRBV27 and TRBJ2-3; D might be TRBD2 (6 bases). Per germline, CDR1 MNHEY and CDR2 SMNVEV (reference sequence). V dropped 2 bases and J dropped 5 bases, with 14 bases sitting between them. The CDR3 totals 15 residues. The CDR3 loop is CASSLGLGRGDTQYF. CDR3 bases: TGTGCCAGCAGTTTAGGGTTAGGGCGGGGAGATACGCAGTATTTT.

The chain carries TRBV27 and TRBJ1-6; D is possibly TRBD1 (6 bases). The length of the CDR3 is 14 residues. CDR1 and CDR2 from the germline V gene are MNHEY and SMNVEV (reference sequence). Trimming shortened V by 3 bases and J by 6 bases, and 9 bases separated the two germline ends. The CDR3 DNA reads TGTGCCAGCAGTTTCGGGGGGCTTAATTCACCCCTCCACTTT. Translated: CASSFGGLNSPLHF.

The sample holds a few counts of this clone. The V and J genes are TRBV28 and TRBJ2-5, with TRBD2 matching over 10 bases. Germline CDR1 is MDHEN and CDR2 is SYDVKM. This CDR3 is 15 amino acids long. V lost 8 bases and J lost 2; bases outside the gene matches: 8. The CDR3 loop reads CASFPSGSLQETQYF. As DNA, the CDR3 is TGTGCCAGCTTCCCTAGCGGGAGTTTACAAGAGACCCAGTACTTC.

J is TRBJ1-1 and V is TRBV6-5, with D tentatively TRBD1 (5 bases). V lost 6 bases, J lost 0 bases, and 11 bases lay in between. This CDR3 is built from 14 residues. Germline V gene lookup returns CDR1 MNHEY and CDR2 SVGAGI. The CDR3 sequence: CASRVDSVNTEAFF. The DNA of the CDR3 is TGTGCCAGCAGGGTCGACAGCGTGAACACTGAAGCTTTCTTT.

The genes are TRBV2 and TRBJ1-1; tentative D call: TRBD1 (5 bases). V was pared by 7 bases and J by 5 bases, with 20 bases between. The CDR3 runs 15 residues. CDR1 is SNHLY and CDR2 is FYNNEI in the germline V gene. The CDR3 nucleotides read TGTGCCAGCAACTTTCCGGGACCAGGAGGGACTGAAGCTTTCTTT. This codes for CASNFPGPGGTEAFF.

CDR3 residues: CASSQEATQYF. CDR3 bases: TGCGCCAGCAGCCAAGAGGCTACGCAGTATTTT. The chain carries TRBV4-1 and TRBJ2-3; D not certain. The length of the CDR3 is 11 residues. V lost 0 bases, J lost 8 bases, and 3 bases lay in between. Germline V lookup: CDR1 MGHRA, CDR2 YSYEKL.

This clone showed up just once. The chain uses TRBV5-4 and TRBJ2-5; D may be TRBD2 (5 bases). V was cut by 2 bases and J by 8 bases, with 7 bases left in between. Per germline, CDR1 SGHNT and CDR2 YYREEE (reference sequence). This CDR3 has 11 residues. CDR3 in amino acids: CASSFRGTQYF. The CDR3 DNA follows: TGTGCCAGCAGCTTTCGGGGAACCCAGTACTTC.

This chain connects TRBV2 to TRBJ2-5; a weak D match, TRBD1 (6 bases). The CDR3 runs to 15 residues. Trimming removed 6 bases at V and 2 bases at J, with 16 bases between. Germline CDR1 is SNHLY and CDR2 is FYNNEI. CDR3 sequence reads: CASRYPGQGQETQYF. DNA for the CDR3: TGTGCCAGCAGATATCCAGGGCAGGGGCAAGAGACCCAGTACTTC.

The rearrangement uses TRBV18 and TRBJ2-7, with 7 bases fitting TRBD2. This CDR3 comprises 14 residues. The V gene end was trimmed by 4 bases and the J gene end by 3 bases; junction bases not matched to a gene: 6. Germline values: CDR1 KGHSH, CDR2 LQKENI. This CDR3 reads CASSRTSEYYEQYF. Here the CDR3 DNA reads TGTGCCAGCTCACGGACTAGTGAGTACTACGAGCAGTACTTC.

The V and J genes are TRBV29-1 and TRBJ2-7; 10 nucleotides line up with TRBD2. There are 15 residues in the CDR3. V shed 6 bases and J 1 base; nucleotides not matched to a gene: 9. Germline loops: CDR1 SQVTM, CDR2 ANQGSEA. This CDR3 reads CSVDTGLAPSYEQYF. In nucleotides, the CDR3 is TGCAGCGTCGATACGGGACTAGCGCCTTCCTACGAGCAGTACTTC.

The rearrangement uses TRBV5-1 and TRBJ2-2, with 8 bases identical to TRBD1. CDR3 length: 15 amino acids. Germline V gene lookup returns CDR1 SGHRS and CDR2 YFSETQ. With V trimmed by 4 bases and J by 6 bases, 8 bases remained unmatched. The chain's CDR3 is CASSAPDRAAGELFF. The CDR3, as DNA: TGCGCCAGCAGCGCACCGGACAGGGCCGCCGGGGAGCTGTTTTTT.

This sequence joins TRBV11-2 and TRBJ2-3, with TRBD2 matching over 13 bases. V was pared by 5 bases and J by 3 bases, with 5 bases of the junction left unmatched. Per the germline V gene, CDR1 is SGHAT and CDR2 is FQNNGV. The CDR3 has 16 amino acids. DNA for the CDR3: TGTGCCAGCAGCCGTCCGGGACTAGCGGGAACAGATACGCAGTATTTT. Residues: CASSRPGLAGTDTQYF. Supplemented by reference TRBV11-2 and TRBJ2-3, the full variable domain reads EAGVAQSPRYKIIEKRQSVAFWCNPISGHATLYWYQQILGQGPKLLIQFQNNGVVDDSQLPKDRFSAERLKGVDSTLKIQPAKLEDSAVYLCASSRPGLAGTDTQYFGPGTRLTVL.

This chain links TRBV6-2 or TRBV6-3 with TRBJ2-7, with TRBD2 identical over 9 bases. Trimming cost V 6 bases and J 7 bases; bases outside gene matches: 10. Germline V lookup: CDR1 MNHEY, CDR2 SVGEGT. CDR3 length: 14 amino acids. The CDR3 loop is CASSRISGSREQYF. The CDR3 DNA reads TGTGCCAGCAGCCGCATTAGCGGGAGTCGGGAGCAGTACTTC.

Sample share makes this clone medium-sized. The chain carries TRBV5-6 and TRBJ1-3; D unclear. CDR3 length: 15 amino acids. Germline V lookup: CDR1 SGHDT, CDR2 YYEEEE. Between the trimmed V and J ends, which lost 1 base and 0 bases, there was a span of 8 bases. The CDR3 DNA is TGTGCCAGCAGCTTGTATGGGAGCTCTGGAAACACCATATATTTT. It codes for CASSLYGSSGNTIYF.

The chain uses TRBV4-3 and TRBJ2-1; no reliable D call. The CDR3 has 16 residues. From germline, CDR1 is LGHNA and CDR2 YSLEER. Trimming cost V 0 bases and J 5 bases, with 14 bases left between them. For the CDR3, the DNA is TGCGCCAGCAGCCAAGATCGGGTAACTACTGACAATGAGCAGTTCTTC. Its protein product is CASSQDRVTTDNEQFF.

The chain couples TRBV6-5 to TRBJ2-2, with TRBD1 identical over 7 bases. CDR3 length: 14 amino acids. The germline V gene encodes CDR1 MNHEY and CDR2 SVGAGI. V shed 2 bases and J 7 bases; nucleotides not matched to a gene: 4. CDR3 sequence (DNA): TGTGCCAGCAGTTACGTCGGACAGGTCGGGGAGCTGTTTTTT. Translated, it gives CASSYVGQVGELFF.